This TCR beta chain was retrieved from a study of PD-1 blockade in classical Hodgkin lymphoma. For the study at large: Nivolumab dosing for patients was 3 mg/kg, administered intravenously every 2 weeks. Study-wide points: Patients newly diagnosed and complete responders had comparable baseline diversity. Later analyses included only patients treated at least 1 year post-ASCT.

Repertoires were generated with immunoSEQ multiplex PCR, while TCRdb's copy carries only in-frame clones and drops some. The sample includes around 96,000 clones, over 80% of them seen just once. Germline CDR1 is PRHDT and CDR2 is FYEKMQ (reference sequence). V was pared by 3 bases and J by 2 bases, with 1 base of the junction left unmatched. This CDR3 is built from 14 residues. Relapse after autologous stem cell transplantation occurred in every patient, and brentuximab vedotin exposure varied. Complete response, partial response or progressive disease made up the best responses. Details on this clone: Its target is not known.

The specimen comprised peripheral blood mononuclear cells (PBMCs), sampled at baseline. The TCR was taken from a human donor with classical Hodgkin lymphoma. This chain uses TRBV13 with TRBJ1-3, with 7 positions matching TRBD1. CDR3 in DNA: TGTGCCAGCAGCTTCACAGGGGCTGGAAACACCATATATTTT. Amino acids: CASSFTGAGNTIYF.